Listed below are T cell receptor beta chains from one sample, sequenced in a study of blood T cell repertoires in COVID-19. Sequenced by immunoSEQ multiplex PCR; TCRdb stores in-frame clones only, minus some. The data contain 65,000 to 85,000 clones, approximately 79% of them singletons. Sample: peripheral blood. The receptors were sampled from a woman aged 80 or over with active or convalescent COVID-19. The CDR3 runs from the conserved cysteine through the conserved F or W. The D gene is left open where the match is weak. A clone size is listed for some rows: how often the clone was seen (once, few, many), or a class if it is expanded.

TRBD1 | TRBJ1-3 | TRBV7-2 | - | CASSLGQGVNFGNTIYF | TGTGCCAGCAGCTTAGGACAGGGAGTAAACTTTGGGAACACCATATATTTT
- | TRBJ1-2 | TRBV4-1 | few | CASSQQTDGYTF | TGCGCCAGCAGCCAACAGACTGATGGCTACACCTTC
TRBD2 | TRBJ2-5 | TRBV7-6 | - | CASSNKREDRETQYF | TGTGCCAGCAGTAATAAGCGGGAGGACCGAGAGACCCAGTACTTC
- | TRBJ2-4 | TRBV28 | - | CASSPGRGNENIQYF | TGTGCCAGCTCCCCAGGGAGGGGGAACGAAAACATTCAGTACTTC
- | TRBJ2-1 | TRBV7-9 | few | CASRPDSSLNNEQFF | TGTGCCAGCAGGCCGGACAGTAGTCTGAACAATGAGCAGTTCTTC
- | TRBJ1-3 | TRBV7-9 | - | CASSPPGSGNTIYF | TGTGCCAGCAGCCCCCCAGGGTCTGGAAACACCATATATTTT
TRBD1 | TRBJ1-6 | TRBV6-5 | - | CASSYSWTGGSPLHF | TGTGCCAGCAGTTACTCCTGGACAGGGGGATCACCCCTCCACTTT
TRBD1 | TRBJ1-1 | TRBV24-1 | many | CATSDARQGKAFF | TGTGCCACCAGTGATGCTCGACAGGGTAAAGCTTTCTTT
- | TRBJ1-2 | TRBV9 | - | CASSVAGQHGYTF | TGTGCCAGCAGCGTAGCTGGACAGCATGGCTACACCTTC
- | TRBJ2-7 | TRBV4-1 | - | CASSQDSRRYEQYF | TGCGCCAGCAGCCAAGATTCTAGGCGCTACGAGCAGTACTTC
- | TRBJ2-3 | TRBV9 | few | CASSVVPGGTQYF | TGTGCCAGCAGCGTAGTCCCCGGCGGTACGCAGTATTTT
TRBD2 | TRBJ2-7 | TRBV14 | - | CASSQLTSEYEQYF | TGTGCCAGCAGCCAATTGACTAGCGAGTACGAGCAGTACTTC
- | TRBJ1-5 | TRBV6-5 | - | CASSSRGTQPQHF | TGTGCCAGCAGCAGCAGGGGTACCCAGCCCCAGCATTTT
- | TRBJ1-3 | TRBV3-1/TRBV3-2 | - | CASSQGSPTVPGSGNTIYF | TGTGCCAGCAGCCAAGGTTCCCCGACTGTTCCAGGGTCTGGAAACACCATATATTTT
TRBD1 | TRBJ2-7 | TRBV3-1/TRBV3-2 | - | CASSQDRDRVNF | TGTGCCAGCAGCCAAGATCGGGACAGGGTGAACTTC
- | TRBJ1-2 | TRBV3-1/TRBV3-2 | - | CASSLTGNHGYTF | TGTGCCAGCAGCCTGACAGGAAACCATGGCTACACCTTC
- | TRBJ2-1 | TRBV28 | - | CASRRGQVIHNEQFF | TGTGCCAGCAGACGAGGACAAGTTATTCACAATGAGCAGTTCTTC
TRBD2 | TRBJ2-1 | TRBV6-2/TRBV6-3 | - | CASTPGVGLARYNEQFF | TGTGCCAGCACCCCGGGGGTTGGACTAGCGCGGTACAATGAGCAGTTCTTC
TRBD1 | TRBJ1-5 | TRBV2 | - | CASSEPGRGRGQPQHF | TGTGCCAGCAGTGAACCGGGCAGGGGGCGAGGTCAGCCCCAGCATTTT
- | TRBJ1-2 | TRBV7-9 | - | CASSLIAGEGMDYGYTF | TGTGCCAGCAGCTTAATTGCGGGTGAGGGAATGGACTATGGCTACACCTTC
- | TRBJ1-4 | TRBV7-2 | - | CASSLRQTEKLFF | TGTGCCAGCAGCTTAAGACAGACTGAAAAACTGTTTTTT
TRBD2 | TRBJ2-7 | TRBV6-5 | - | CASRVIAGLSYEQYF | TGTGCCAGCAGAGTTATAGCGGGGCTCTCCTACGAGCAGTACTTC
- | TRBJ1-3 | TRBV4-1 | medium-sized | CASSHGPDRLSGNTIYF | TGCGCCAGCAGCCATGGTCCTGACAGACTCTCTGGAAACACCATATATTTT
- | TRBJ1-6 | TRBV19 | many | CASSTRSDSPLHF | TGTGCCAGTAGTACTCGGTCCGATTCACCCCTCCACTTT
TRBD1 | TRBJ1-2 | TRBV7-9 | - | CASSRGTAYGYTF | TGTGCCAGCAGCCGCGGGACAGCCTATGGCTACACCTTC
TRBD1 | TRBJ2-7 | TRBV7-6 | few | CASSLASSAGGGEQYF | TGTGCCAGCAGCTTAGCGAGCTCGGCAGGGGGCGGTGAGCAGTACTTC
- | TRBJ2-7 | TRBV12-3/TRBV12-4 | - | CASSPTGVYEQYF | TGTGCCAGCAGTCCAACCGGGGTCTACGAGCAGTACTTC
- | TRBJ2-7 | TRBV7-2 | few | CASSLAGGFLYEQYF | TGTGCCAGCAGCTTAGCGGGAGGATTCCTCTACGAGCAGTACTTC
- | TRBJ2-7 | TRBV7-8 | - | CASSLWPYEQYF | TGTGCCAGCAGCTTATGGCCCTACGAGCAGTACTTC
TRBD1 | TRBJ2-1 | TRBV6-2/TRBV6-3 | - | CASSPQGALNEQFF | TGTGCCAGCAGCCCTCAGGGGGCTTTGAATGAGCAGTTCTTC
TRBD2 | TRBJ2-5 | TRBV10-2 | - | CASRRTSGGALYQETQYF | TGCGCCAGCAGACGGACTAGCGGGGGGGCCTTATACCAAGAGACCCAGTACTTC
TRBD2 | TRBJ2-5 | TRBV19 | - | CASSISGLAEETQYF | TGTGCCAGTAGTATCTCGGGACTAGCGGAAGAGACCCAGTACTTC
TRBD2 | TRBJ2-2 | TRBV4-3 | few | CASSQERGDSNTGELFF | TGCGCCAGCAGCCAAGAGCGGGGGGACTCGAACACCGGGGAGCTGTTTTTT
- | TRBJ1-6 | TRBV10-3 | few | CAISDPRVWGEPYNSPLHF | TGTGCCATCAGTGACCCGCGGGTGTGGGGGGAGCCCTATAATTCACCCCTCCACTTT
- | TRBJ1-6 | TRBV9 | - | CASSAHTGREPLHF | TGTGCCAGCAGCGCGCATACAGGGAGGGAACCCCTCCACTTT
TRBD2 | TRBJ2-3 | TRBV28 | few | CASSTRTSGRATDTQYF | TGTGCCAGCAGTACCAGGACTAGCGGGAGGGCCACAGATACGCAGTATTTT
- | TRBJ1-1 | TRBV5-1 | - | CASSFQGDTEAFF | TGCGCCAGCAGCTTCCAAGGGGACACTGAAGCTTTCTTT
TRBD2 | TRBJ2-1 | TRBV6-4 | - | CASSDNSGGVSYNEQFF | TGTGCCAGCAGTGACAATAGCGGGGGGGTTTCCTACAATGAGCAGTTCTTC
TRBD1 | TRBJ1-5 | TRBV28 | - | CASGWTGVSNQPQHF | TGTGCCAGCGGATGGACAGGGGTTAGCAATCAGCCCCAGCATTTT